This section outlines one T cell receptor beta chain sequence together with its context. Germline values: CDR1 MNHEY, CDR2 SMNVEV (reference sequence). The CDR3 covers 14 residues. V shed 7 bases and J shed 5 bases, with 15 bases lying between them. These data come from a study of technical replicates of blood from a handful of donors. Clones were read by immunoSEQ multiplex PCR, and TCRdb kept only the in-frame ones, dropping some. This table holds approximately 12,000 clones, 79% found once. This TCR came from a human donor in good health. The chain is built from TRBV27 and TRBJ2-1; maybe TRBD2 (5 bases). The sample consisted of PBMCs. The CDR3 loop is CASTSGIFDNEQFF. CDR3 in DNA: TGTGCCAGCACCTCGGGGATTTTCGACAATGAGCAGTTCTTC.